This T cell receptor (beta chain) was observed in a study of T cells after yellow fever vaccination (dated by TCRdb to between 2019 and 2020). With regard to the full study: Libraries from fractions with low cell numbers were prepared with the SMART-Seq v4 Ultra Low Input RNA kit. Blood was collected at multiple timepoints before and after primary and secondary immunization, and bulk PBMC replicates and cell subsets were isolated. Bulk TCR alpha and beta repertoires were sequenced longitudinally to track T-cell clones before and after primary and booster YFV17D yellow fever vaccination. Two healthy male donors made up the cohort, one aged 18 to 29 years and the other aged 30 to 40 years.

The treatment or condition label on this specimen signifies: live attenuated yellow fever vaccine strain. A standard Ficoll-Paque protocol was used to isolate PBMCs from peripheral blood. Epitope-specific CD8 T cells were sorted with a dextramer loaded with the yellow fever NS4B epitope peptide, and anti-CD3 and anti-CD8 staining was applied. TriZol was used to extract RNA from bulk PBMCs, CD4 and CD8 fractions, and dextramer-positive and dextramer-negative fractions. General study outcomes and caveats: After the booster, most of the clones that had expanded following primary vaccination were detected again (roughly 96% of CD4 and around 88% of CD8), which suggests that memory was broadly maintained. Compared with the primary T-cell response, the secondary T-cell response was weaker but faster, peaking on day 5 rather than day 15. Because only two donors were included in the study, the extent to which the findings can be generalized is limited. A small share of clonotypes occurred in both CD4 and CD8 compartments, likely arising from convergent recombination. Because abundant contaminating clonotypes from the bulk population could be contained in FACS-sorted repertoires, computational filtering was required.

The germline V gene supplies CDR1 MNHNS and CDR2 SASEGT. The CDR3 measures 14 amino acids from cysteine to phenylalanine. Kept here is only the CDR3 DNA, which spans 42 bases and is read in frame from base 1. Trimming removed 5 bases from V and 2 bases from J, leaving 13 bases between the germline ends. This clonotype was detected a few times. Nothing much larger sits one base from this clone, and base qualities are not available. Synthesis of TCR cDNA relied on 5'RACE template switching, a step that introduced a universal primer site along with unique molecular identifiers. Priming for cDNA synthesis came from both the TCR alpha and TCR beta constant segments. Libraries were amplified in two PCR steps, with sample barcodes and sequencing adapters added in the second step. Sequencing of libraries was performed on Illumina HiSeq 2500 (2x100 bp) or NovaSeq (2x150 bp). As for the authors' bioinformatics: Reads were demultiplexed and collapsed into UMI consensus sequences with MIGEC, and V(D)J alignment was performed with MiXCR. Vaccine-responding clonotypes were identified with edgeR using replicate PBMC samples, with FDR below 0.01 and a log2 fold change above 5 up to day 15 being required. Bulk clonotypes were assigned CD4 or CD8 identity according to which sequenced CD4 or CD8 repertoire held them at higher abundance. A clonotype counted as NS4B-specific if enriched at least 10-fold in dextramer-positive versus dextramer-negative fractions, with CD4-biased clonotypes left out. TCRdb handled the public reads itself, with Q25 trimming in fastp and clone calling in MiXCR, and kept productive beta chains. Every CDR3 protein is listed once, alongside the most common genes and DNA of its rows. The V and J calls shown here were made by TCRdb, not taken from the authors' results. This sample holds 55,000 or so distinct CDR3 sequences; 6.5% to 8.5% were observed only once. Roughly 24% of the sample lies in the top ten.

Here the chain combines TRBV6-1 and TRBJ2-7; matching of 6 bases hints at TRBD1 as the D gene. This TCR was recovered from a man younger than 35 who received the YFV17D yellow fever vaccine. The sample in question was CD8+ T cells not binding an NS4B(214-222) dextramer, sorted from PBMCs, obtained roughly seven weeks after the first yellow fever vaccination. The cell subset or site label on this specimen signifies: NS4B epitope dextramer-negative CD8 T cells. For the CDR3, the sequence is CASSPQGETYEQYF. The sequenced DNA is TGTGCCAGCAGTCCACAGGGAGAAACCTACGAGCAGTACTTC.